This T cell receptor (beta chain) derives from a study of blood T cell repertoires in COVID-19. In the study overall: Acute and convalescent COVID-19 samples came from the United States, Italy and Spain. PBMCs, B-cell-depleted T cells, or T cells provided the cDNA or gDNA that made up the material.

The V gene's germline CDR1 is LGHNA and CDR2 YNFKEQ. Trimming removed 1 base at V and 9 bases at J, with 22 bases between. The CDR3 extends over 17 amino acids. Original processing notes: Amplification with reference gene primers provided the estimates of nucleated cell counts. The assay was immunoSEQ multiplex PCR, and TCRdb's table has in-frame clones only and misses some. The V and J calls and clone size are taken from that table; D and trimming were inferred from the DNA. The repertoire holds hundreds of thousands of clones, with 80% to 90% as singletons. The receptor was isolated from a woman between 50 and 59 years old with acute or convalescent COVID-19. Sequencing used peripheral blood. This chain links TRBV4-2 with TRBJ1-3; D is unclear. The chain's CDR3 is CASSQGHEGFTVGTIYF. The CDR3 DNA sequence: TGTGCCAGCAGCCAAGGACATGAAGGCTTCACTGTGGGCACCATATATTTT.